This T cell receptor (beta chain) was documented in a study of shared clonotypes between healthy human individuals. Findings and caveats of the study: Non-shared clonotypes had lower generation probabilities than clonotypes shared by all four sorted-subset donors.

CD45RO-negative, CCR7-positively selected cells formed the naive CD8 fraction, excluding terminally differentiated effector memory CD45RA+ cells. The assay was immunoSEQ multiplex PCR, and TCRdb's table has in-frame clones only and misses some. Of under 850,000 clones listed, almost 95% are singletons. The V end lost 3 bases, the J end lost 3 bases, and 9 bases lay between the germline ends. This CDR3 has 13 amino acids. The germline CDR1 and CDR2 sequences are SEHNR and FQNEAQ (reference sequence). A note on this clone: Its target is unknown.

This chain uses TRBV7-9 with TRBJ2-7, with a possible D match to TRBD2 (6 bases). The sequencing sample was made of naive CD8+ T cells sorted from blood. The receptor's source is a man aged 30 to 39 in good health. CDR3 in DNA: TGTGCCAGCAGCTTGGAGGGTAACTACGAGCAGTACTTC. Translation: CASSLEGNYEQYF.